What follows is one T cell receptor (beta chain) and its context. Antigen: not known. The record originates from a study of OX40 agonist ivuxolimab in advanced cancers. General study results and limits: Determination of antigen specificity was not performed for the expanded peripheral T cells. Clones of CD4+ and CD8+ blood T cells grew by week 6 at doses of 0.1 to 3.0 mg/kg.

The assay was immunoSEQ multiplex PCR, and TCRdb's table has in-frame clones only and misses some. The table lists 70,000 or so clones, about 83% of them singletons, with 5.5% to 7% in the top ten. Germline V gives CDR1 LNHDA, CDR2 SQIVND (reference sequence). The CDR3 consists of 16 residues. The origin of this receptor is an adult with an advanced solid tumor such as melanoma, head and neck, liver or kidney cancer. The sample in question was CD4+ or CD8+ T cells sorted from blood, obtained in a trial of the OX40 agonist ivuxolimab. The chain recombines TRBV19 with TRBJ2-2, with D perhaps assigned TRBD1 or TRBD2 (5 bases each). Here the CDR3 DNA reads TGTGCAGTTTCAAGCGGCCTCAGGGCGGGCACCGGGGAGCTGTTTTTT. It encodes CAVSSGLRAGTGELFF.